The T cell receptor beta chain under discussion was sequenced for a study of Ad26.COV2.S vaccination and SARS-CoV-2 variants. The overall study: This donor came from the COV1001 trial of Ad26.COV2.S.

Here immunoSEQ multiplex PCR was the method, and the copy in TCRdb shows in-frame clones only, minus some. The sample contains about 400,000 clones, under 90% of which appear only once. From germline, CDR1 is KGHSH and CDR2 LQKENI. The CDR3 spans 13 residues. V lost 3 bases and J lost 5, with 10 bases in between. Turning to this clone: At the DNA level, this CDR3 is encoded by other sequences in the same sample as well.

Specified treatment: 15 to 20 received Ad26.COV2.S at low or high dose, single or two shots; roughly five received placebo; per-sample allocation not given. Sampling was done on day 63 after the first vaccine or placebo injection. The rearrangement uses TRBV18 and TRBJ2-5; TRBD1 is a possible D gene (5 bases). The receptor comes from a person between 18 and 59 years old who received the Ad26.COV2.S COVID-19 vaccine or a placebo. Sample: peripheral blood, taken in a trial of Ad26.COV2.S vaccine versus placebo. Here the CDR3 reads CASSPRRGETQYF. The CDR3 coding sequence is TGTGCCAGCTCACCGCGAAGGGGTGAGACCCAGTACTTC.